The entry that follows covers one T cell receptor beta chain sequence. The antigen is not known. This specimen belongs to a study of monozygotic twins with inflammatory bowel disease. Regarding the study as a whole: Against healthy co-twins, IBD patients had lower TCRbeta diversity (measured by inverse Simpson).

Unsorted whole blood yielded the total RNA, with T cells left unselected. Total RNA, at 3,500 to 4,000 ng, went into every TCR library. TCRdb re-called the 5' RACE reads and gives one entry per CDR3 protein, without DNA. Here the sample table reports tens of thousands of distinct CDR3 sequences. This CDR3 has 15 amino acids. Germline CDR1 is KGHDR and CDR2 is SFDVKD. The specimen sequenced was blood. This chain joins TRBV24-1 and TRBJ2-3; TCRdb picks TRBD2, but there is no DNA to check that call. The clonotype originates from a human donor with ulcerative colitis or Crohn's disease, or a healthy co-twin of an affected twin (not recorded which). The CDR3 loop reads CATSEAEGSQDTQYF.